Each of the 32 T cell receptor beta chains below was sequenced from the same sample in a study of T-cell memory formation after mild COVID-19. TCRdb reanalysed the 5' RACE reads using MiXCR and keeps one entry per CDR3 protein. The sample holds 50,000 to 75,000 distinct CDR3 sequences, about 10% seen once. Sequencing was done on a sample of PBMCs or a T cell subset sorted from them (not recorded which). The source is a man younger than 30 who had mild COVID-19 (a few samples of this study predate the infection). Cell type and time point are not known.

The chain couples TRBV12-3 or TRBV12-4 to TRBJ1-1; D is uncertain. The CDR3 consists of 13 residues. Trimming removed 3 bases at V and 4 bases at J, with 9 bases between. CDR3 protein: CASSFGQLTEAFF. The CDR3 nucleotides are TGTGCCAGCAGTTTTGGGCAACTCACTGAAGCTTTCTTT.

CDR3 DNA: TGTGCCAGCAGCGAGTCGGATCAGCCCCAGCATTTT. This gives the protein CASSESDQPQHF. This chain joins TRBV7-9 and TRBJ1-5; D not resolved. CDR1 and CDR2 from the germline V gene are SEHNR and FQNEAQ (reference sequence). This CDR3 is built from 12 residues. V was pared by 5 bases and J by 5 bases, with 7 bases between.

This clonotype was seen at least ten times. The gene calls are TRBV7-2 and TRBJ2-1, with TRBD2 matching 9 bases. V lost 4 bases and J lost 4; bases outside the gene matches: 5. The CDR3 sequence is 15 residues long. Germline V gene data show CDR1 as SGHTA and CDR2 as FQGNSA. The chain's CDR3 is CASSSSGTRYNEQFF. The CDR3 DNA follows: TGTGCCAGCAGCTCTAGCGGGACCCGATACAATGAGCAGTTCTTC.

This clonotype was counted between two and nine times. This CDR3 is CASSLTGLGRSTEAFF. For the CDR3, the DNA is TGTGCCAGCAGCTTAACAGGGTTGGGTCGGAGCACTGAAGCTTTCTTT. V and J are TRBV5-6 and TRBJ1-1; D is possibly TRBD1 (6 bases). V lost 2 bases and J lost 4, with 18 bases in between. CDR1 is SGHDT, CDR2 YYEEEE, per germline. The CDR3 has 16 residues.

The chain couples TRBV7-2 to TRBJ2-7; D remains unclear. The CDR3 runs 14 residues. CDR1 is SGHTA, CDR2 FQGNSA, per germline. The germline V and J ends were trimmed by 1 base and 3 bases, with 10 bases remaining between them. Written as DNA, the CDR3 is TGTGCCAGCAGCTTAGGGGGTGCCCACTACGAGCAGTACGTC. This sequence encodes CASSLGGAHYEQYV.

This clonotype was seen many times. This chain uses TRBV23-1 with TRBJ1-1; unclear D gene. TRBV23-1 belongs to the ORF category, with a function that is uncertain. Trimming stripped 4 bases from V and 1 base from J, with 7 bases between. This CDR3 is 13 amino acids long. CDR3 residues: CASSRSGNTEAFF. CDR3 sequence (DNA): TGCGCCAGCAGTCGGTCCGGGAACACTGAAGCTTTCTTT.

This clonotype occurred a few times. V usage is TRBV5-6 and J usage is TRBJ2-3; the match to TRBD1 covers 8 bases. With V trimmed by 0 bases and J by 4 bases, 4 bases remained unmatched. The CDR3 covers 15 residues. Germline V gene sequence: CDR1 SGHDT, CDR2 YYEEEE. This CDR3 is CASSLESGGADTQYF. CDR3 coding DNA: TGTGCCAGCAGCTTGGAGTCAGGGGGCGCAGATACGCAGTATTTT.

V usage is TRBV12-3 or TRBV12-4 and J usage is TRBJ2-5; 11 bases align to TRBD2. Trimming removed 6 bases from V and 4 bases from J; junction bases left unmatched: 7. This CDR3 region has 15 residues. The CDR3 coding sequence is TGTGCCAGCAGCTTAACTAGCGGGGGTCCAGAGACCCAGTACTTC. Translating gives CASSLTSGGPETQYF.

This clonotype came up many times. The rearrangement links TRBV23-1 to TRBJ2-5; TRBD1 aligns across 11 bases. TRBV23-1 is reported as an ORF; its role is uncertain. Trimming took 4 bases from V and 4 from J; bases not matched to a gene: 8. CDR3 size: 16 residues. CDR3 nucleotide sequence: TGCGCCAGCAGTCCGTCCCAGGGACAGGGGGGAGAGACCCAGTACTTC. It specifies CASSPSQGQGGETQYF.

This clonotype was seen more than once but under ten times. This rearrangement joins TRBV6-2 or TRBV6-3 to TRBJ2-7; 10 bases agree with TRBD2. The trim removed 8 bases at V and 5 bases at J, leaving 9 bases unmatched. The CDR3 extends over 14 amino acids. Looked up from germline, CDR1 is MNHEY and CDR2 is SVGEGT. The DNA of the CDR3 is TGTGCCAGCGCCCCCGGGACTAGCGTCGACGAGCAGTACGTC. This encodes CASAPGTSVDEQYV.

This clonotype has a handful of counts. As DNA, the CDR3 is TGTGCCAGCAGCTTAGTAGGAGCGGGGGGCACCGGGGAGCTGTTTTTT. Amino acids: CASSLVGAGGTGELFF. This sequence joins TRBV7-3 and TRBJ2-2, with TRBD2 matching over 9 bases. The CDR3 sequence is 16 residues long. Germline lookup yields CDR1 SGHTA and CDR2 FQGTGA. J gave up 4 bases and V 2 bases, and 5 bases lay outside the gene matches.

The table lists this clonotype with many counts. The rearrangement joins TRBV10-3 to TRBJ2-4; D call uncertain. Trimming took off 0 bases at V and 6 bases at J, with 9 bases between the two ends. The length of the CDR3 is 14 residues. Germline V gives CDR1 ENHRY, CDR2 SYGVKD. In DNA form, the CDR3 reads TGTGCCATCAGTGAGTCGGGCCGCGTAAACATTCAGTACTTC. Translated, it gives CAISESGRVNIQYF.

This clonotype showed up just a few times. The chain combines TRBV18 with TRBJ1-1; D possibly corresponds to TRBD1 (6 bases). Trimming cost V 4 bases and J 4 bases, with 16 bases left between them. The CDR3 is 15 residues long. CDR1 and CDR2 (germline): KGHSH, LQKENI. This CDR3 is CASSRNRQEGTEAFF. DNA for the CDR3: TGTGCCAGCTCACGTAACAGACAGGAGGGCACTGAAGCTTTCTTT.

This clonotype was observed a few times. The gene calls are TRBV7-2 and TRBJ1-1; D remains unclear. CDR1 and CDR2 (germline): SGHTA, FQGNSA. V was clipped by 2 bases and J by 1 base, with 5 bases between them. This CDR3 is built from 13 residues. CDR3 sequence reads: CASSLYPNTEAFF. The CDR3 DNA is TGTGCCAGCAGCTTATACCCGAACACTGAAGCTTTCTTT. Together with reference TRBV7-2 and TRBJ1-1, the CDR3 gives the full variable domain: GAGVSQSPSNKVTEKGKDVELRCDPISGHTALYWYRQSLGQGLEFLIYFQGNSAPDKSGLPSDRFSAERTGGSVSTLTIQRTQQEDSAVYLCASSLYPNTEAFFGQGTRLTVV.

This clonotype was observed a few times. This chain links TRBV4-1 with TRBJ2-3; D not resolved. Germline V CDR1 and CDR2: MGHRA, YSYEKL. V was clipped by 0 bases and J by 2 bases, with 12 bases between them. The CDR3 is 16 residues long. As DNA, the CDR3 is TGCGCCAGCAGCCAAGATTGGTACCCAAACACAGATACGCAGTATTTT. This encodes CASSQDWYPNTDTQYF.

This clonotype is deemed medium-sized. This rearrangement joins TRBV5-1 to TRBJ2-5; possible D gene TRBD1, 5 bases. Trimming took off 2 bases at V and 14 bases at J, with 19 bases between the two ends. Germline V gene lookup returns CDR1 SGHRS and CDR2 YFSETQ. The CDR3 is 13 residues long. The CDR3 nucleotides are TGCGCCAGCAGCTTATCGCAGGGCGCGGTATCTTACTTC. Translation gives CASSLSQGAVSYF. Variable domain in full (rest from reference TRBV5-1 and TRBJ2-5): KAGVTQTPRYLIKTRGQQVTLSCSPISGHRSVSWYQQTPGQGLQFLFEYFSETQRNKGNFPGRFSGRQFSNSRSEMNVSTLELGDSALYLCASSLSQGAVSYFGPGTRLLVL.

The rearrangement links TRBV9 to TRBJ2-1; the match to TRBD2 covers 7 bases. Germline CDR1 is SGDLS and CDR2 is YYNGEE. The CDR3 runs to 15 residues. V lost 2 bases and J lost 2; bases outside the gene matches: 4. CDR3 bases: TGTGCCAGCAGCGTTGGGCGGGGGACCTACAATGAGCAGTTCTTC. This translates into CASSVGRGTYNEQFF. The full variable domain, with the rest looked up from reference TRBV9 and TRBJ2-1, is DSGVTQTPKHLITATGQRVTLRCSPRSGDLSVYWYQQSLDQGLQFLIQYYNGEERAKGNILERFSAQQFPDLHSELNLSSLELGDSALYFCASSVGRGTYNEQFFGPGTRLTVL.

This clonotype occurred a few times. The chain combines TRBV20-1 with TRBJ2-1; D is tentatively TRBD1 or TRBD2 (5 bases each). The ends were cut back, 0 bases at V and 8 bases at J, with 8 bases in the middle. The CDR3 sequence is 12 residues long. Germline assignment: CDR1 DFQATT and CDR2 SNEGSKA (reference sequence). The CDR3 DNA reads as TGCAGTGCTAGAGATGTGGGACATGAGCAGTTCTTC. Amino acid sequence: CSARDVGHEQFF.

This clonotype showed up just a few times. The gene calls are TRBV6-5 and TRBJ2-3, with D maybe TRBD2 (6 bases). The V gene's germline CDR1 is MNHEY and CDR2 SVGAGI. CDR3 size: 12 residues. The V gene lost 6 bases and the J gene lost 7 bases, with 11 bases spanning the gap. As DNA, the CDR3 is TGTGCCAGCAGAGGAGGGGAAAATACGCAGTATTTT. Protein product: CASRGGENTQYF.

This chain links TRBV20-1 with TRBJ1-1, with TRBD1 identical over 9 bases. Germline V gene lookup returns CDR1 DFQATT and CDR2 SNEGSKA (reference sequence). There are 15 residues in the CDR3. Germline trimming cut 2 bases from V and 5 bases from J; bases unmatched to any gene: 9. CDR3 protein: CSARRRDRVKTEAFF. CDR3 DNA sequence: TGCAGTGCTAGACGGCGGGACAGGGTTAAAACTGAAGCTTTCTTT.

The CDR3 coding sequence is TGTGCCAGCAGTTCGGACAGCACCGGGGAGCTGTTTTTT. Its protein product is CASSSDSTGELFF. V usage is TRBV28 and J usage is TRBJ2-2; perhaps TRBD1 as D (6 bases). CDR3 length: 13 residues. CDR1 MDHEN and CDR2 SYDVKM come from the germline V gene. The V end lost 4 bases, the J end lost 4 bases, and 7 bases lay between the germline ends.

The V gene is TRBV7-2, the J gene TRBJ2-5; D is ambiguous. Trimming stripped 5 bases from V and 5 bases from J, with 9 bases between. There are 12 residues in the CDR3. CDR1 and CDR2 (germline): SGHTA, FQGNSA. Here the CDR3 reads CASSRRQETQYF. The CDR3 bases are TGTGCCAGCAGCCGACGTCAGGAGACCCAGTACTTC.

This clonotype was seen repeatedly, ten times or more. The chain uses TRBV6-5 and TRBJ1-4; maybe TRBD1 (5 bases). The CDR3 has 14 amino acids. V gave up 0 bases and J gave up 8 bases, with 10 bases separating them. Germline values: CDR1 MNHEY, CDR2 SVGAGI. CDR3 DNA sequence: TGTGCCAGCAGTTACTCGCCGGGGGACGAAAAACTGTTTTTT. Amino acids: CASSYSPGDEKLFF.

The V and J genes are TRBV5-1 and TRBJ2-1, with 13 nucleotides matching TRBD2. The germline CDR1 and CDR2 sequences are SGHRS and YFSETQ. This CDR3 comprises 16 residues. The ends lost 3 bases at V and 7 bases at J; junction bases unmatched: 7. CDR3 coding DNA: TGCGCCAGCAGCTCCAGGACTAGCGGGGGTGGAAATGAGCAGTTCTTC. Translated, it gives CASSSRTSGGGNEQFF.

This chain links TRBV6-5 with TRBJ2-2, with 12 bases fitting TRBD1. There are 15 residues in the CDR3. Trimming removed 5 bases from V and 3 bases from J; junction bases left unmatched: 1. From germline, CDR1 is MNHEY and CDR2 SVGAGI. The CDR3 loop is CASSRDRGHTGELFF. For the CDR3, the DNA is TGTGCCAGCAGTAGGGACAGGGGGCACACCGGGGAGCTGTTTTTT.

This clonotype has more than one count but fewer than ten. V gene TRBV6-5 combines with J gene TRBJ1-6; possibly TRBD1 for D (5 bases). V was cut by 6 bases and J by 7 bases, with 7 bases left in between. The CDR3 sequence is 12 residues long. From germline, CDR1 is MNHEY and CDR2 SVGAGI. CDR3 in amino acids: CASREGNSPLHF. CDR3 DNA: TGTGCCAGCAGAGAGGGGAATTCACCCCTCCACTTT.

This clonotype is deemed medium-sized. The CDR3 coding sequence is TGCGCCAGCAGCTTGGAAGGCACAGATACGCAGTATTTT. Residues: CASSLEGTDTQYF. V usage is TRBV5-1 and J usage is TRBJ2-3, with D uncertain. The CDR3 runs 13 residues. CDR1 and CDR2 from the germline V gene are SGHRS and YFSETQ. The germline V and J ends were trimmed by 0 bases and 1 base, with 3 bases remaining between them.

This rearrangement joins TRBV20-1 to TRBJ1-1, with D unclear. The length of the CDR3 is 11 residues. Trimming removed 8 bases at V and 4 bases at J, with 11 bases between. Germline-derived CDR1 and CDR2 are DFQATT and SNEGSKA (reference sequence). CDR3 DNA sequence: TGCAGTATCCGACCGTTCACTGAAGCTTTCTTT. Translation gives CSIRPFTEAFF.

The chain couples TRBV6-5 to TRBJ2-1, with unresolved D. The germline CDR1 and CDR2 sequences are MNHEY and SVGAGI. The ends were cut back, 0 bases at V and 8 bases at J, with 11 bases in the middle. This CDR3 spans 14 amino acids. CDR3 protein: CASSYSDLFDEQFF. The DNA for the CDR3 is TGTGCCAGCAGTTACTCAGACCTTTTCGATGAGCAGTTCTTC.

The V call is TRBV7-3, the J call TRBJ2-1; D gene unclear. The V end was cut by 0 bases, the J end by 0 bases, with 12 bases between. Looked up from germline, CDR1 is SGHTA and CDR2 is FQGTGA. This CDR3 has 17 residues. CDR3 in amino acids: CASSLTREASSYNEQFF. DNA of the CDR3: TGTGCCAGCAGCTTAACGCGAGAAGCCAGCTCCTACAATGAGCAGTTCTTC.

V is TRBV6-5 and J is TRBJ1-1; maybe TRBD1 (6 bases). V was clipped by 2 bases and J by 6 bases, with 10 bases between them. The CDR3 is made up of 13 amino acids. CDR1 and CDR2 (germline): MNHEY, SVGAGI. CDR3 protein: CASSYTGAAEAFF. The CDR3 DNA reads TGTGCCAGCAGTTACACGGGGGCGGCTGAAGCTTTCTTT.

This clonotype was found a few times. The chain has TRBV7-6 and TRBJ2-5; the match to TRBD2 covers 10 bases. Germline CDR1 SGHVS, CDR2 FNYEAQ. V was pared by 5 bases and J by 0 bases, with 3 bases of the junction left unmatched. The CDR3 loop spans 15 amino acids. The CDR3 sequence: CASSRTSGYQETQYF. CDR3 DNA sequence: TGTGCCAGCAGCCGGACTAGCGGCTACCAAGAGACCCAGTACTTC.